Below are 14 T cell receptor beta chains sequenced from a single sample in a study of siplizumab effects on memory and regulatory T cells. TCRdb's table, derived via immunoSEQ multiplex PCR, lists solely in-frame clones and lacks some. The sample comprises under 110,000 clones, roughly 91% of which are singletons, and around 12% rests with the top ten. Sequenced material: non-Treg CD4+ T cells sorted from blood. The receptors derive from a human donor in good health.

The rearrangement uses TRBV6-1 and TRBJ2-5; tentative D call: TRBD2 (5 bases). The DNA matches TRBJ2-7 better at its end, which makes the J call doubtful. CDR1 MNHNS and CDR2 SASEGT come from the germline V gene. The CDR3 contains 16 residues. CDR3 sequence: CASSEETAALPYEQYF. For the CDR3, the DNA is TGTGCCAGCAGTGAGGAAACAGCGGCTCTACCCTACGAGCAGTACTTC.

The chain couples TRBV19 to TRBJ1-4, with 8 bases lining up with TRBD1. Germline V gene sequence: CDR1 LNHDA, CDR2 SQIVND (reference sequence). The J segment lost 2 bases and the V segment lost 4 bases, leaving 9 bases of the junction unmatched. This CDR3 has 17 amino acids. CDR3: CASSTGQGRSTNEKLFF. The CDR3 DNA reads TGTGCCAGTAGTACCGGACAGGGAAGGTCGACTAATGAAAAACTGTTTTTT.

The chain combines TRBV7-8 with TRBJ1-3; the match to TRBD1 covers 10 bases. The V segment lost 4 bases and the J segment 6 bases; nucleotides outside the gene matches: 3. The germline V gene has CDR1 SGHVS and CDR2 FQNEAQ. CDR3 size: 14 residues. CDR3 sequence (DNA): TGTGCCAGCAGCTCAAGACAGGGGGCAAACACCATATATTTT. It encodes CASSSRQGANTIYF.

A note on this clone: At one boundary the junction diverges from the germline segment, which might be a read error. J is TRBJ2-2 and V is TRBV7-7; 8 bases line up with TRBD2. CDR1 is SSHAT, CDR2 FNYEAQ, per germline (reference sequence). The CDR3 contains 15 residues. As DNA, the CDR3 is TGTGCTAGCAGCGCCTCGCTAGCGGGTGCCGGGGAGCTGTTTTTT. This encodes CASSASLAGAGELFF.

The J gene is TRBJ2-7, the V gene TRBV7-2; either TRBD1 or TRBD2 may fit D (7 bases each). Trimming took off 3 bases at V and 4 bases at J, with 13 bases between the two ends. Germline loops: CDR1 SGHTA, CDR2 FQGNSA. This CDR3 region has 14 residues. In DNA form, the CDR3 reads TGTGCCAGCAGCTTCTCGGGGGGACAGTACGAGCAGTACTTC. Amino acids: CASSFSGGQYEQYF.

V gene TRBV18 combines with J gene TRBJ1-1, with a possible D match to TRBD1 (6 bases). The CDR3 is 15 residues long. Trimming took 3 bases from V and 2 from J, leaving 13 bases between them. Germline CDR1 is KGHSH and CDR2 is LQKENI. CDR3 sequence: CASSPTPGHNTEAFF. The CDR3 DNA reads as TGTGCCAGCTCACCTACACCGGGACACAACACTGAAGCTTTCTTT.

This clone has only one observation. The chain has TRBV7-2 and TRBJ1-2, with D possibly TRBD1 on 6 matching bases. The CDR3 consists of 13 residues. The germline V and J ends were trimmed by 3 bases and 8 bases, with 13 bases remaining between them. Germline CDR1 and CDR2: SGHTA and FQGNSA. Written as DNA, the CDR3 is TGTGCCAGCAGCTTTAACACAGGGCGAGGCTACACCTTC. Its translation: CASSFNTGRGYTF.

This clone was found a few times. The chain employs TRBV19 and TRBJ2-3; 9 bases are a match to TRBD2. The V and J ends lost 5 bases and 0 bases, in that order; junction bases with no gene match: 9. This CDR3 spans 17 amino acids. Germline-derived CDR1 and CDR2 are LNHDA and SQIVND (reference sequence). CDR3 bases: TGTGCCAGTAGTGTTTCTAGCGGGAAGGCTAGCACAGATACGCAGTATTTT. This translates into CASSVSSGKASTDTQYF.

The chain carries TRBV5-6 and TRBJ2-1, with 11 bases matching TRBD2. CDR1 SGHDT and CDR2 YYEEEE come from the germline V gene. The CDR3 is 15 amino acids. V trimming: 4 bases; J trimming: 6 bases; junction bases outside the gene matches: 6. CDR3 bases: TGTGCCAGCAGCCAACTAGCGGGAGCAGGCAATGAGCAGTTCTTC. It is translated as CASSQLAGAGNEQFF.

V and J are TRBV7-3 and TRBJ2-7; a possible D gene is TRBD1 (5 bases). The CDR3 is made up of 15 amino acids. Germline lookup yields CDR1 SGHTA and CDR2 FQGTGA. V lost 2 bases, J lost 4 bases, and 15 bases lay in between. The CDR3 coding sequence is TGTGCCAGCAGCTTAGATTCAGGGTTGTCTTACGAGCAGTACTTC. This gives the protein CASSLDSGLSYEQYF.

The rearrangement links TRBV9 to TRBJ1-3; D is uncertain. V dropped 2 bases and J dropped 0 bases, with 6 bases sitting between them. Germline loops: CDR1 SGDLS, CDR2 YYNGEE. The CDR3 spans 14 residues. The CDR3 loop reads CASSVTLSGNTIYF. CDR3 bases: TGTGCCAGCAGCGTCACCCTCTCTGGAAACACCATATATTTT.

V and J are TRBV6-5 and TRBJ1-2, with TRBD1 matching over 8 bases. CDR3 length: 15 amino acids. The trim removed 0 bases at V and 8 bases at J, leaving 8 bases unmatched. Looked up from germline, CDR1 is MNHEY and CDR2 is SVGAGI. The CDR3 region has the DNA TGTGCCAGCAGTTACTCGGGGGACAGGCCCAGAGGCTACACCTTC. It encodes CASSYSGDRPRGYTF.

J is TRBJ2-1 and V is TRBV5-1; 9 positions match TRBD2. The CDR3 loop spans 15 amino acids. Germline loops: CDR1 SGHRS, CDR2 YFSETQ. V lost 4 bases and J lost 0; bases outside the gene matches: 2. CDR3 residues: CASSRTSDSYNEQFF. CDR3 nucleotide sequence: TGCGCCAGCAGCCGGACTAGCGACTCCTACAATGAGCAGTTCTTC.

The chain uses TRBV27 and TRBJ2-7, with a possible D match to TRBD2 (7 bases). V was clipped by 0 bases and J by 6 bases, with 15 bases between them. The CDR3 extends over 15 amino acids. Germline CDR1 and CDR2: MNHEY and SMNVEV (reference sequence). The CDR3 DNA reads TGTGCCAGCAGTTTATCGCGGGGGCCCCAGGGCGAGCAGTACTTC. Protein product: CASSLSRGPQGEQYF.